This T cell receptor (beta chain) came from a study of blood T cell repertoires in COVID-19. The wider study: The United States, Italy and Spain were the sources of the acute and convalescent COVID-19 samples. In each case, the material was cDNA or gDNA derived from T cells, B-cell-depleted T cells, or PBMCs.

The CDR3 consists of 12 residues. With V trimmed by 8 bases and J by 6 bases, 1 base remained unmatched. The germline V gene encodes CDR1 SGDLS and CDR2 YYNGEE. As handled by the study authors: Amplification of reference gene primers provided the estimated nucleated cell counts. Only in-frame clones appear in the TCRdb table, and some are missing; sequencing was by immunoSEQ multiplex PCR. That table gives V, J and clone size, and the DNA gave D and trimming. The repertoire includes about 150,000 clones, roughly nine tenths of them detected once, and over 12% sits in the top ten. The chain employs TRBV9 and TRBJ1-6; 8 bases line up with TRBD1. The receptor was isolated from a woman between 40 and 50 years old with acute or convalescent COVID-19. The sequenced sample was peripheral blood. CDR3 coding DNA: TGTGCCAGTGGACAGGGTAATTCACCCCTCCACTTT. It yields the protein CASGQGNSPLHF.